Listed here are 29 T cell receptor beta chains from one sample, sequenced in a study of technical replicates of blood from a handful of donors. Method: immunoSEQ multiplex PCR; TCRdb's copy keeps in-frame clones and lacks some. The table records tens of thousands of clones, over 85% of them present only once. The sequenced material came from T cells isolated from PBMCs. The receptors derive from a human donor in good health.

The chain has TRBV19 and TRBJ2-1; perhaps TRBD2 as D (6 bases). This CDR3 has 13 residues. V was trimmed by 1 base and J by 8 bases, leaving 9 bases between them. The V gene's germline CDR1 is LNHDA and CDR2 SQIVND (reference sequence). The CDR3 region is CASSIGRVYEQFF. The DNA for the CDR3 is TGTGCCAGTAGTATAGGGAGGGTTTATGAGCAGTTCTTC.

The J gene is TRBJ1-4, the V gene TRBV29-1; D gene unclear. The V end was cut by 4 bases, the J end by 0 bases, with 6 bases between. The CDR3 is 13 residues long. Germline V gene lookup returns CDR1 SQVTM and CDR2 ANQGSEA. The CDR3 region has the DNA TGCAGCGTTGGCGGTACAACTAATGAAAAACTGTTTTTT. Its translation is CSVGGTTNEKLFF.

The chain has TRBV29-1 and TRBJ1-4; tentative D call: TRBD1 (5 bases). Trimming took 4 bases from V and 8 from J, leaving 11 bases between them. This CDR3 comprises 12 residues. CDR1 is SQVTM, CDR2 ANQGSEA, per germline. The chain's CDR3 is CSVVGVEEKLFF. The CDR3 coding sequence is TGCAGCGTTGTAGGGGTCGAAGAAAAACTGTTTTTT.

The chain combines TRBV5-1 with TRBJ1-1; possibly TRBD1 for D (5 bases). V shed 0 bases and J shed 1 base, with 7 bases lying between them. This CDR3 has 14 residues. Germline V gene sequence: CDR1 SGHRS, CDR2 YFSETQ. DNA for the CDR3: TGCGCCAGCAGCTTGGGACAGCAGAACACTGAAGCTTTCTTT. Protein product: CASSLGQQNTEAFF. Together with reference TRBV5-1 and TRBJ1-1, the CDR3 gives the full variable domain: KAGVTQTPRYLIKTRGQQVTLSCSPISGHRSVSWYQQTPGQGLQFLFEYFSETQRNKGNFPGRFSGRQFSNSRSEMNVSTLELGDSALYLCASSLGQQNTEAFFGQGTRLTVV.

This clone was observed a single time. This chain uses TRBV6-5 with TRBJ1-5; unclear D gene. The CDR3 is 13 amino acids. Trimming left V 4 bases short and J 4 bases short, with 8 bases between. Germline V CDR1 and CDR2: MNHEY, SVGAGI. The CDR3 DNA follows: TGTGCCAGCAGTTCCAGTTTGAATCAGCCCCAGCATTTT. It yields the protein CASSSSLNQPQHF.

V gene TRBV4-1 combines with J gene TRBJ2-1, with a weak D call TRBD2 (6 bases). V was trimmed by 0 bases and J by 5 bases, leaving 17 bases between them. Looked up from germline, CDR1 is MGHRA and CDR2 is YSYEKL. The CDR3 extends over 17 amino acids. The CDR3 protein is CASSQEPIGTYNNEQFF. CDR3 coding DNA: TGCGCCAGCAGCCAAGAACCTATCGGGACTTATAACAATGAGCAGTTCTTC.

This clone occurred once. The rearrangement uses TRBV5-1 and TRBJ2-7; D ambiguous. Trimming took 1 base from V and 1 from J, leaving 3 bases between them. The CDR3 spans 12 residues. The germline gives CDR1 SGHRS, CDR2 YFSETQ. This CDR3 reads CASSLLSYEQYF. The CDR3 DNA follows: TGCGCCAGCAGCTTGCTGTCCTACGAGCAGTACTTC.

The chain carries TRBV7-2 and TRBJ1-2, with D perhaps TRBD1 (5 bases). V dropped 2 bases and J dropped 4 bases, with 8 bases sitting between them. Germline values: CDR1 SGHTA, CDR2 FQGNSA. The CDR3 loop spans 13 amino acids. CDR3 protein: CASSLLGGYGYTF. The DNA for the CDR3 is TGTGCCAGCAGCTTATTGGGGGGCTATGGCTACACCTTC.

V usage is TRBV30 and J usage is TRBJ1-2; tentatively, D is TRBD1 (5 bases). The CDR3 covers 14 residues. Trimming took off 0 bases at V and 4 bases at J, with 12 bases between the two ends. The germline V gene has CDR1 GTSNPN and CDR2 SVGIG (reference sequence). CDR3 residues: CAWSVRVDGYGYTF. The CDR3 DNA sequence: TGTGCCTGGAGTGTCAGGGTAGACGGCTATGGCTACACCTTC.

The chain couples TRBV21-1 to TRBJ2-1; whether TRBD2, the table's D call, matches the DNA was not checked. TRBV21-1 is shown as a pseudogene. This CDR3 region has 12 residues. Here the CDR3 reads CASSLTCNEQFF. CDR3 coding DNA: TGTGCCAGCAGCCTGACTTGCAATGAGCAGTTCTTC.

The V gene is TRBV2, the J gene TRBJ1-5; D is possibly TRBD1 (6 bases). Germline CDR1 and CDR2: SNHLY and FYNNEI. V was cut by 1 base and J by 2 bases, with 12 bases left in between. The CDR3 is made up of 16 amino acids. CDR3 coding DNA: TGTGCCAGCAGTGAAGGCAGGGGCGTAGGCAATCAGCCCCAGCATTTT. Translated, it gives CASSEGRGVGNQPQHF.

This clone came up once. J is TRBJ1-1 and V is TRBV6-5; D perhaps matches TRBD1 (5 bases). V was pared by 0 bases and J by 4 bases, with 9 bases between. The germline V gene has CDR1 MNHEY and CDR2 SVGAGI. The CDR3 covers 14 residues. The CDR3: CASSYSEGRTEAFF. The CDR3 region has the DNA TGTGCCAGCAGTTACTCGGAGGGACGCACTGAAGCTTTCTTT.

This rearrangement joins TRBV28 to TRBJ2-5; TRBD1 might be the D (6 bases). Germline loops: CDR1 MDHEN, CDR2 SYDVKM. V was shortened by 7 bases and J by 3 bases, with 24 bases between the two germline ends. The CDR3 is 17 residues long. In DNA form, the CDR3 reads TGTGCCAGCACTACCCCCGGACGACAGGACCCTGAAGAGACCCAGTACTTC. Translating it yields CASTTPGRQDPEETQYF.

The chain joins TRBV15 to TRBJ1-5, with a tentative D call TRBD1 (5 bases). Germline V gene data show CDR1 as LNHNV and CDR2 as YYDKDF (reference sequence). The CDR3 has 15 residues. V was pared by 5 bases and J by 8 bases, with 19 bases between. For the CDR3, the DNA is TGTGCCACCAGCCCGATGCTTTCGGGGGATGAGCCCCAGCATTTT. Its protein is CATSPMLSGDEPQHF.

This chain links TRBV30 with TRBJ2-7; D gene uncertain. Germline CDR1 is GTSNPN and CDR2 is SVGIG (reference sequence). Between the trimmed V and J ends, which lost 0 bases and 9 bases, there was a span of 15 bases. CDR3 length: 13 amino acids. The CDR3 DNA follows: TGTGCCTGGAGTGTAATCGGTTCTGAAGTGCAGTACTTC. Its protein is CAWSVIGSEVQYF.

This sequence joins TRBV19 and TRBJ1-2, with a tentative D call TRBD1 (5 bases). The V end was cut by 6 bases, the J end by 6 bases, with 11 bases between. The CDR3 has 12 residues. CDR1 and CDR2 from the germline V gene are LNHDA and SQIVND (reference sequence). The CDR3 loop is CASRQGAHGYTF. CDR3 DNA sequence: TGTGCCAGTAGGCAAGGGGCTCATGGCTACACCTTC.

The V call is TRBV28, the J call TRBJ2-4; 7 bases map to TRBD1. V was clipped by 3 bases and J by 6 bases; unmatched bases: 14. The CDR3 spans 17 residues. Germline V gene lookup returns CDR1 MDHEN and CDR2 SYDVKM. The CDR3 loop is CASSLILRDRGINIQYF. The DNA for the CDR3 is TGTGCCAGCAGTTTGATACTCCGGGACAGAGGCATAAACATTCAGTACTTC.

The rearrangement joins TRBV6-6 to TRBJ1-1; a possible D gene is TRBD1 (6 bases). The CDR3 is made up of 14 amino acids. V lost 2 bases, J lost 4 bases, and 11 bases lay in between. The germline V gene has CDR1 MNHNY and CDR2 SVGAGI (reference sequence). CDR3: CASSYGTIGTEAFF. The DNA for the CDR3 is TGTGCCAGCAGTTACGGGACAATTGGCACTGAAGCTTTCTTT.

This chain links TRBV5-6 with TRBJ2-7; D is unclear. The CDR3 is 14 amino acids. Per germline, CDR1 SGHDT and CDR2 YYEEEE. The V end lost 1 base, the J end lost 4 bases, and 12 bases lay between the germline ends. The DNA for the CDR3 is TGTGCCAGCAGCTTGCGACTGTTCGGTTACGAGCAGTACTTC. Protein: CASSLRLFGYEQYF.

The rearrangement links TRBV5-1 to TRBJ2-1, with 7 bases matching TRBD1. The CDR3 has 14 amino acids. Germline V gene sequence: CDR1 SGHRS, CDR2 YFSETQ. The V and J ends lost 5 bases and 8 bases, in that order; junction bases with no gene match: 10. The CDR3 DNA reads TGCGCCAGCAGGGGGGCAGGGGGTCTGGATGAGCAGTTCTTC. Translating gives CASRGAGGLDEQFF.

Written as DNA, the CDR3 is TGTGCCAGCAGCCAACTCCGGGGATCTGGGGCCAACGTCCTGACTTTC. It is translated as CASSQLRGSGANVLTF. The rearrangement uses TRBV14 and TRBJ2-6, with a weak D call TRBD2 (5 bases). The CDR3 loop spans 16 amino acids. The V gene lost 2 bases and the J gene lost 1 base, with 9 bases spanning the gap. From germline, CDR1 is SGHDN and CDR2 FVKESK.

The rearrangement joins TRBV9 to TRBJ1-1, with 8 bases identical to TRBD1. The CDR3 totals 14 residues. Germline V gene data show CDR1 as SGDLS and CDR2 as YYNGEE. Trimming took 6 bases from V and 3 from J; bases not matched to a gene: 7. CDR3 bases: TGTGCCAGCACCCCGACAGGGGTTTACACTGAAGCTTTCTTT. Protein product: CASTPTGVYTEAFF.

The gene calls are TRBV6-5 and TRBJ1-1; TRBD1 matches at 7 bases. The germline V gene has CDR1 MNHEY and CDR2 SVGAGI. Unmatched junction bases numbered 8, after V lost 6 bases and J lost 4 bases. The CDR3 consists of 14 residues. The CDR3 reads CASRAGGSSTEAFF. The CDR3 DNA reads TGTGCCAGCAGAGCAGGGGGGAGTAGCACTGAAGCTTTCTTT.

J is TRBJ2-1 and V is TRBV7-9, with TRBD2 matching over 10 bases. This CDR3 has 15 amino acids. Germline CDR1 reads SEHNR; CDR2 reads FQNEAQ (reference sequence). After removal of 6 bases from V and 12 bases from J, the junction contained 14 bases not matched to a gene. The DNA of the CDR3 is TGTGCCAGCAGTAGGACTAGCGGCCTCTCGGGAGGGCAGTTCTTC. It translates to CASSRTSGLSGGQFF.

This clone was recorded only once. This chain connects TRBV19 to TRBJ2-2, with D possibly matching TRBD1 (5 bases). Per germline, CDR1 LNHDA and CDR2 SQIVND (reference sequence). The CDR3 has 14 amino acids. V was trimmed by 7 bases and J by 6 bases, leaving 15 bases between them. DNA for the CDR3: TGTGCCAGTACCCCAGGGTCGGTAGCCGGGGAGCTGTTTTTT. It codes for CASTPGSVAGELFF.

The V gene is TRBV5-1, the J gene TRBJ2-7; the match to TRBD2 covers 10 bases. V shed 4 bases, J shed 0 bases, and the junction held 7 bases outside the gene matches. CDR1 SGHRS and CDR2 YFSETQ come from the germline V gene. The CDR3 has 16 amino acids. The CDR3 nucleotides read TGCGCCAGCAGCCCGTATCCTAGCGGGAGCTCCTACGAGCAGTACTTC. Its translation is CASSPYPSGSSYEQYF.

The rearrangement links TRBV2 to TRBJ1-2, with TRBD1 as a possible D gene (6 bases). Germline-derived CDR1 and CDR2 are SNHLY and FYNNEI. V gave up 5 bases and J gave up 8 bases, with 15 bases separating them. This CDR3 comprises 13 residues. The CDR3 loop reads CASSHRDPKGYTF. DNA for the CDR3: TGTGCCAGCAGTCACAGGGACCCTAAAGGCTACACCTTC.

The V gene is TRBV6-5, the J gene TRBJ2-2; 7 nucleotides match TRBD2. Per germline, CDR1 MNHEY and CDR2 SVGAGI. The CDR3 is 15 amino acids. V shed 6 bases, J shed 6 bases, and the junction held 10 bases outside the gene matches. CDR3: CASRKWGGLPGELFF. CDR3 bases: TGTGCCAGCAGGAAGTGGGGGGGACTTCCCGGGGAGCTGTTTTTT.

The J gene is TRBJ2-1, the V gene TRBV5-8; perhaps TRBD2 as D (6 bases). This CDR3 region has 14 residues. Germline-derived CDR1 and CDR2 are SGHTS and YDEGEE. Between the trimmed V and J ends, which lost 0 bases and 15 bases, there was a span of 19 bases. The CDR3 DNA follows: TGTGCCAGCAGCTTGGGGGAAGGACTACTATTCCTGTTCTTC. As protein: CASSLGEGLLFLFF.